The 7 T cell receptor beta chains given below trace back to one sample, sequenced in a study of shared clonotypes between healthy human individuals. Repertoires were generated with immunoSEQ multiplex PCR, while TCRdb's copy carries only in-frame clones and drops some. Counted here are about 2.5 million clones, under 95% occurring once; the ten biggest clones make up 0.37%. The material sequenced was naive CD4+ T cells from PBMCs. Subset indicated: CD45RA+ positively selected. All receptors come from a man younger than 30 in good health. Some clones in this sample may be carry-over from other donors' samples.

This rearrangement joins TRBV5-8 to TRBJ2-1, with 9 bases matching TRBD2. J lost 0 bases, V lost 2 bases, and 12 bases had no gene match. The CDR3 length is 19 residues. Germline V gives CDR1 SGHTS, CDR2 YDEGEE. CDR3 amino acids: CASSFQGTSYPSSYNEQFF. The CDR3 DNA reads TGTGCCAGCAGCTTTCAAGGGACTAGCTACCCGAGCTCCTACAATGAGCAGTTCTTC.

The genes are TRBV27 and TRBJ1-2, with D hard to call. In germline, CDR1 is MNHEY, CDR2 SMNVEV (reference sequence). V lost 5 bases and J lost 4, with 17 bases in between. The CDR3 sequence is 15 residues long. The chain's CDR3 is CASSPLGRRFYGYTF. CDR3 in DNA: TGTGCCAGCAGTCCTCTTGGACGGAGATTCTATGGCTACACCTTC.

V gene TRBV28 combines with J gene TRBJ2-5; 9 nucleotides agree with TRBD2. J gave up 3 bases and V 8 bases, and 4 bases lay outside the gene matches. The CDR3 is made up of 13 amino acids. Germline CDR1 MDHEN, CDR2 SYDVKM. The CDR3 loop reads CASLGTSKETQYF. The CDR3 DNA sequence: TGTGCCAGCTTAGGGACTAGCAAAGAGACCCAGTACTTC.

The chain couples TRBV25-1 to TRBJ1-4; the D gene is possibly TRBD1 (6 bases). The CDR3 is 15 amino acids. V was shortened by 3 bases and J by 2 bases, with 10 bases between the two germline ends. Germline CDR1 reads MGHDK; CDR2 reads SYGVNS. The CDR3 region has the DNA TGTGCCAGCAGTGACCCCACAGGGACTAATGAAAAACTGTTTTTT. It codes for CASSDPTGTNEKLFF.

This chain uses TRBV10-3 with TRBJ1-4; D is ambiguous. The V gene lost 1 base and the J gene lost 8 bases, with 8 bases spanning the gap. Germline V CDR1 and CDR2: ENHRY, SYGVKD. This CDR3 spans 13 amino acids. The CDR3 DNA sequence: TGTGCCATCAGTGAGTGGGGTCGGGAAAAACTGTTTTTT. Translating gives CAISEWGREKLFF.

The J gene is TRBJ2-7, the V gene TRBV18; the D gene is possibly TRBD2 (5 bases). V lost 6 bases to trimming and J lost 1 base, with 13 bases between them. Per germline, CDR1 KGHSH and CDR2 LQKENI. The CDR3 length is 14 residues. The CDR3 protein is CASSLWTGSYEQYF. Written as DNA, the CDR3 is TGTGCCAGCTCCCTCTGGACTGGATCCTACGAGCAGTACTTC. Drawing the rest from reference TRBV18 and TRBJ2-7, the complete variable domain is NAGVMQNPRHLVRRRGQEARLRCSPMKGHSHVYWYRQLPEEGLKFMVYLQKENIIDESGMPKERFSAEFPKEGPSILRIQQVVRGDSAAYFCASSLWTGSYEQYFGPGTRLTVT.

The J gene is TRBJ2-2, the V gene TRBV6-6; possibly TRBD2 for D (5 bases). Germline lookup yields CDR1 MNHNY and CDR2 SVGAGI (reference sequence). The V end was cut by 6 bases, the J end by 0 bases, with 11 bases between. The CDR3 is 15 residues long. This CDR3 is CASRHRGTNTGELFF. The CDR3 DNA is TGTGCCAGCAGACACCGGGGAACGAACACCGGGGAGCTGTTTTTT.